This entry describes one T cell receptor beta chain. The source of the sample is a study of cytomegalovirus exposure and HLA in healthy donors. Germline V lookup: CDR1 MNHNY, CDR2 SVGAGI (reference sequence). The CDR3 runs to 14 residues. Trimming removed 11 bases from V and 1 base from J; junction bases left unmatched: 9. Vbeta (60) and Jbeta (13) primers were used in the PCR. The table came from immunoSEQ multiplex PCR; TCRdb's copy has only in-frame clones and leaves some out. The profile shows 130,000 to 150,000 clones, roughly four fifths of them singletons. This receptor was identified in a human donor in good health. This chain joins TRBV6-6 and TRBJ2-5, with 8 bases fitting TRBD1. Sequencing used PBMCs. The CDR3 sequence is CAAETRGLQETQYF. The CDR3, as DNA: TGTGCCGCCGAAACCAGGGGGCTCCAAGAGACCCAGTACTTC.